Listed below are T cell receptor beta chains from one sample, sequenced in a study of PD-1 blockade in classical Hodgkin lymphoma. TCRdb's copy holds only in-frame clones and misses some; the assay was immunoSEQ multiplex PCR. The table has 85,000 to 90,000 clones, approximately 90% seen once; the top ten hold under 3.5%. This specimen was peripheral blood mononuclear cells (PBMCs), taken before the fourth cycle of nivolumab. These TCRs come from a human donor with classical Hodgkin lymphoma. Both conserved end residues are part of each CDR3. The D gene is left open where the match is weak. Expanded clones are given a class, and other clones once, few, many or no size at all.

j_call: TRBJ2-2; v_call: TRBV7-6; d_call: NA; clone_size: NA; cdr3_nt: TGTGCCAGCAGCTTACCTGGCCCCACAGATATAAACACCGGGGAGCTGTTTTTT; cdr3_aa: CASSLPGPTDINTGELFF
j_call: TRBJ2-6; v_call: TRBV2; d_call: TRBD1; clone_size: NA; cdr3_nt: TGTGCCAGCGGACAGGGGAGTGGGGACTCTGGGGCCAACGTCCTGACTTTC; cdr3_aa: CASGQGSGDSGANVLTF
j_call: TRBJ1-1; v_call: TRBV4-2; d_call: NA; clone_size: NA; cdr3_nt: TGTGCCAGCAGCCAGTACGTGGGGGCGCACGTGGTAGCTTTCTTT; cdr3_aa: CASSQYVGAHVVAFF
j_call: TRBJ2-3; v_call: TRBV6-1; d_call: TRBD2; clone_size: NA; cdr3_nt: TGTGCCAGCAGTGATTTCGCGGGGGGGAGGGAAGATACGCAGTATTTT; cdr3_aa: CASSDFAGGREDTQYF
j_call: TRBJ1-2; v_call: TRBV29-1; d_call: NA; clone_size: NA; cdr3_nt: TGCAGCGTTGCAGAAGGCGGCTACACCTTC; cdr3_aa: CSVAEGGYTF
j_call: TRBJ1-4; v_call: TRBV5-1; d_call: NA; clone_size: NA; cdr3_nt: TGCGCCAGCAGCTTACAGACAGGAAATGAAAAACTGTTTTTT; cdr3_aa: CASSLQTGNEKLFF
j_call: TRBJ1-3; v_call: TRBV6-6; d_call: NA; clone_size: once; cdr3_nt: TGTGCCAGCAGGTTCAACCGGGACATCCAGGACACCATATATTTT; cdr3_aa: CASRFNRDIQDTIYF
j_call: TRBJ2-3; v_call: TRBV13; d_call: TRBD2; clone_size: NA; cdr3_nt: TGTGCCAGCAGCTTACGGGTAGCGGGGGGCACAGATACGCAGTATTTT; cdr3_aa: CASSLRVAGGTDTQYF
j_call: TRBJ1-6; v_call: TRBV27; d_call: TRBD1; clone_size: NA; cdr3_nt: TGTGCCAGCAGCTACGACAGGGGTGGTTCACCCCTCCACTTT; cdr3_aa: CASSYDRGGSPLHF
j_call: TRBJ2-7; v_call: TRBV9; d_call: TRBD1; clone_size: few; cdr3_nt: TGTGCCAGCAGCGTAACTGGGACAGGAAGCTCCTACGAGCAGTACTTC; cdr3_aa: CASSVTGTGSSYEQYF
j_call: TRBJ1-2; v_call: TRBV19; d_call: NA; clone_size: NA; cdr3_nt: TGTGCCAGTAGTGCCGGGACGACCGATGGCTACACCTTC; cdr3_aa: CASSAGTTDGYTF
j_call: TRBJ1-2; v_call: TRBV7-3; d_call: NA; clone_size: once; cdr3_nt: TGTGCCAGCAGCTTAAACGGCGGGTCCGGTGTCACCTTC; cdr3_aa: CASSLNGGSGVTF
j_call: TRBJ2-7; v_call: TRBV2; d_call: NA; clone_size: NA; cdr3_nt: TGTGCCAGCAGGGGGGGGCCTTACGAGCAGTACTTC; cdr3_aa: CASRGGPYEQYF
j_call: TRBJ2-5; v_call: TRBV27; d_call: TRBD2; clone_size: NA; cdr3_nt: TGTGCCAGCAGTTGGGGACTAGCGGGAGAGACCCAGTACTTC; cdr3_aa: CASSWGLAGETQYF
j_call: TRBJ2-7; v_call: TRBV15; d_call: NA; clone_size: NA; cdr3_nt: TGCGCCACCAGCAGTCATGGACAGTTGGAGGGTTACGAGCAGTACTTC; cdr3_aa: CATSSHGQLEGYEQYF
j_call: TRBJ1-1; v_call: TRBV11-2; d_call: NA; clone_size: NA; cdr3_nt: TGTGCCAGCAGCTTACTACGGGGATCTGAAGCTTTCTTT; cdr3_aa: CASSLLRGSEAFF
j_call: TRBJ2-1; v_call: TRBV19; d_call: TRBD2; clone_size: once; cdr3_nt: TGTGCCAGTAGTACCCAGGGGCTAGCGGGACACAATGAGCAGTTCTTC; cdr3_aa: CASSTQGLAGHNEQFF
j_call: TRBJ2-1; v_call: TRBV15; d_call: NA; clone_size: NA; cdr3_nt: TGTGCCACCACGGCGCAGGGGTTCTACAATGAGCAGTTCTTC; cdr3_aa: CATTAQGFYNEQFF
j_call: TRBJ1-5; v_call: TRBV19; d_call: NA; clone_size: NA; cdr3_nt: TGTGCCAGTAGTCCCCTGAATCAGCCCCAGCATTTT; cdr3_aa: CASSPLNQPQHF
j_call: TRBJ1-1; v_call: TRBV4-1; d_call: NA; clone_size: NA; cdr3_nt: TGCGCCAGCAGCCAAGATATAAGGGTTGGAGGCACTGAAGCTTTCTTT; cdr3_aa: CASSQDIRVGGTEAFF
j_call: TRBJ1-2; v_call: TRBV5-1; d_call: NA; clone_size: NA; cdr3_nt: TGCGCCAGCAGCTTGGTCGGGGCCGGGCCGATATATGGCTACACCTTC; cdr3_aa: CASSLVGAGPIYGYTF
j_call: TRBJ2-7; v_call: TRBV5-6; d_call: NA; clone_size: NA; cdr3_nt: TGTGCCAGCAGCACATCCGGGACGGTTTTCTACGAGCAGTACTTC; cdr3_aa: CASSTSGTVFYEQYF
j_call: TRBJ1-3; v_call: TRBV11-2; d_call: TRBD1; clone_size: NA; cdr3_nt: TGTGCCAGCAGCTTATCGACAGGGACGGCAAACACCATATATTTT; cdr3_aa: CASSLSTGTANTIYF